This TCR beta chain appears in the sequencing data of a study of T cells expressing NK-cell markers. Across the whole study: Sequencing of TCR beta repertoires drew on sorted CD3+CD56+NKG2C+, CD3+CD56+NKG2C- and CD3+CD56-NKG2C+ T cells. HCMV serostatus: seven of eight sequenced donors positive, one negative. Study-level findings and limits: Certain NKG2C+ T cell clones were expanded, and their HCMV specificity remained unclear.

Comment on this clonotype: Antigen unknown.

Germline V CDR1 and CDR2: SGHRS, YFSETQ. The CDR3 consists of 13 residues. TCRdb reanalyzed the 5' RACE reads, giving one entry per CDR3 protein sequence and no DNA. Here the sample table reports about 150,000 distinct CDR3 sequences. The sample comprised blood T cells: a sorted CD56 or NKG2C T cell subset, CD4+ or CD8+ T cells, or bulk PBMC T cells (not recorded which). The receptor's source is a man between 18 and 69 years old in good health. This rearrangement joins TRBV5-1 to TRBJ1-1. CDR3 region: CASRAGGNTEAFF. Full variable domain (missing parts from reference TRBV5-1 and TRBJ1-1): KAGVTQTPRYLIKTRGQQVTLSCSPISGHRSVSWYQQTPGQGLQFLFEYFSETQRNKGNFPGRFSGRQFSNSRSEMNVSTLELGDSALYLCASRAGGNTEAFFGQGTRLTVV.